This T cell receptor (beta chain) was recovered during a study of beta chain features in type 1 diabetes. On the study more broadly: Sorted cells numbering 95 million to 110 million were examined across all samples.

This clone was seen ten or more times. Its cognate antigen is unknown. Sequencing targeted expressed TCRB transcripts, as all isolated RNA had been reverse transcribed. Generated by immunoSEQ multiplex PCR, the TCRdb table keeps only in-frame clones and is missing some. The data show 95,000 to 150,000 clones, about 18% seen once. Whole-study findings and limits: Type 1 diabetes patients had TCRB CDR3s that were shorter (moderately but significantly so) in all four CD4+ subsets. It was possible that PCR favored shorter templates, equally so in patients and controls.

V gave up 1 base and J gave up 5 bases, with 12 bases separating them. Germline V gene lookup returns CDR1 LGHNA and CDR2 YNFKEQ. The CDR3 is 15 residues long. A sort by CD45RO/CCR7/CD25/CD127/CD95/CD27 yielded CD4+ naive, central memory, regulatory and stem cell-like memory cells. The material sequenced was central memory CD4+ T cells from blood. This TCR derives from a man between 18 and 29 years old with type 1 diabetes. This chain joins TRBV4-2 and TRBJ2-1; possibly TRBD1 for D (6 bases). As DNA, the CDR3 is TGTGCCAGCAGCCAAGGTAGGGGGATGAACAATGAGCAGTTCTTC. Translated, it gives CASSQGRGMNNEQFF.